A selection of T cell receptor beta chains follows, all from one sample in a study of T cell responses to AZD1222 COVID-19 vaccine. The assay was immunoSEQ multiplex PCR, and TCRdb's table has in-frame clones only and misses some. The sample holds some 90,000 clones; around 86% are singletons and the top ten take over 2%. The starting material was peripheral blood, obtained on day 0 of AZD1222 vaccination. The receptors here all came from an adult in good health. CDR3s include the opening cysteine and the closing phenylalanine or tryptophan. The D gene is left open where the match is weak. Some rows mark clone size as missing; the rest say once, few, many or name a class of expanded clone.

V	D	size	J	CDR3	DNA
TRBV18	TRBD1	few	TRBJ1-4	CASSTGGGEKLFF	TGTGCCAGCTCAACAGGGGGCGGTGAAAAACTGTTTTTT
TRBV18	-	-	TRBJ1-6	CASSPPDRGDSPLHF	TGTGCCAGCTCACCACCGGATAGAGGGGACTCACCCCTCCACTTT
TRBV2	TRBD1	-	TRBJ1-4	CASSRTGDRDEKLFF	TGTGCCAGCAGTAGAACAGGGGATCGGGATGAAAAACTGTTTTTT
TRBV18	TRBD1	-	TRBJ1-2	CASSPGQAGGYGYTF	TGTGCCAGCTCACCCGGACAGGCCGGGGGCTATGGCTACACCTTC
TRBV6-4	-	-	TRBJ2-1	CASSAQGGYNEQFF	TGTGCCAGCAGCGCCCAAGGAGGCTACAATGAGCAGTTCTTC
TRBV5-1	TRBD2	-	TRBJ2-5	CASSPGLGETQYF	TGCGCCAGCAGCCCGGGACTAGGGGAGACCCAGTACTTC
TRBV5-1	-	-	TRBJ2-3	CASSWATSTDTQYF	TGCGCCAGCAGCTGGGCGACTAGCACAGATACGCAGTATTTT
TRBV30	-	few	TRBJ1-5	CAWSVSGNNQPQHF	TGTGCCTGGAGTGTATCCGGGAACAATCAGCCCCAGCATTTT
TRBV11-3	-	-	TRBJ2-3	CASSLDPTTDTQYF	TGTGCCAGCAGCTTAGATCCAACCACAGATACGCAGTATTTT
TRBV5-4	TRBD2	-	TRBJ2-7	CASSVGLAGGPRYEQYF	TGTGCCAGCAGCGTTGGACTAGCGGGAGGGCCGCGCTACGAGCAGTACTTC
TRBV7-9	-	medium-sized	TRBJ1-5	CASSSRGRGGQDQPQHF	TGTGCCAGCAGCTCACGTGGTCGTGGGGGCCAGGATCAGCCCCAGCATTTT
TRBV2	-	-	TRBJ2-1	CASSRGSGYNEQFF	TGTGCCAGCAGTCGGGGGAGCGGCTACAATGAGCAGTTCTTC
TRBV5-8	-	-	TRBJ2-1	CASSSTVSSYNEQFF	TGTGCCAGCAGCTCGACAGTAAGCTCCTACAATGAGCAGTTCTTC
TRBV6-5	TRBD2	-	TRBJ2-5	CASSSPSGARRIDQYF	TGTGCCAGCAGTTCCCCGAGCGGGGCTCGTAGAATTGACCAGTACTTC
TRBV10-3	-	-	TRBJ2-7	CALSGTGYEQYF	TGTGCCTTGTCCGGGACCGGGTACGAGCAGTACTTC
TRBV10-3	TRBD2	-	TRBJ2-1	CAISERIAGHNEQFF	TGTGCCATCAGTGAGAGAATAGCGGGCCACAATGAGCAGTTCTTC
TRBV4-2	TRBD2	-	TRBJ2-5	CASSQGSGGGQETQYF	TGTGCCAGCAGCCAAGGGTCGGGAGGGGGCCAAGAGACCCAGTACTTC
TRBV10-3	-	few	TRBJ2-2	CAISGGQLNTGELFF	TGTGCCATCAGTGGTGGGCAGTTGAACACCGGGGAGCTGTTTTTT
TRBV6-5	-	-	TRBJ2-1	CASRLGISEQFF	TGTGCCAGCAGATTAGGTATTAGTGAGCAGTTCTTC
TRBV6-6	TRBD1	-	TRBJ1-6	CASSFRDRESPLHF	TGTGCCAGCAGTTTCCGGGACAGGGAGTCACCCCTCCACTTT
TRBV29-1	TRBD1	few	TRBJ1-1	CSVSQGGNTEAFF	TGCAGCGTTTCACAGGGGGGGAACACTGAAGCTTTCTTT
TRBV5-4	TRBD2	-	TRBJ2-3	CASSHQAGGPYPDTQYF	TGTGCCAGCAGCCACCAAGCGGGAGGGCCCTACCCAGATACGCAGTATTTT